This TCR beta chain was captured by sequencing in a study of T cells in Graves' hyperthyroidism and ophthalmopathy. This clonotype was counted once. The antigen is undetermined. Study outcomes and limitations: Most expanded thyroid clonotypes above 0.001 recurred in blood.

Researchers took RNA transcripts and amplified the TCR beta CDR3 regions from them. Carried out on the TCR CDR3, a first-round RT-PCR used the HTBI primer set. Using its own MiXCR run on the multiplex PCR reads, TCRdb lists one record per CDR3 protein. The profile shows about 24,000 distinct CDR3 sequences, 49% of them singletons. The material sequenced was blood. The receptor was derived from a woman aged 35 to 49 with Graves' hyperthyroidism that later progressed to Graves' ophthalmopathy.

The DNA of the CDR3 is TGCAGTGCTATTCCCCCAGGCGACTCCTACAATGAGCAGTTCTTC. Protein product: CSAIPPGDSYNEQFF. The chain links TRBV20-1 to TRBJ2-1, with unresolved D. The CDR3 covers 15 residues. V shed 4 bases and J shed 0 bases, with 13 bases lying between them. CDR1 is DFQATT and CDR2 is SNEGSKA in the germline V gene (reference sequence).